The present entry profiles one TCR beta chain with its context. This sample is part of a study of blood T cell repertoires in COVID-19. Trimming took off 8 bases at V and 1 base at J, with 20 bases between the two ends. The CDR3 has 16 amino acids. Per germline, CDR1 KGHDR and CDR2 SFDVKD. The method was immunoSEQ multiplex PCR; TCRdb's version includes in-frame clones alone and lacks a portion of them. The table lists 85,000 to 120,000 clones, 76% of them singletons. The chain uses TRBV24-1 and TRBJ2-7; a possible D gene is TRBD1 (6 bases). The source material was peripheral blood. The source is an elderly man with COVID-19, enrolled during active disease. CDR3 protein: CATTGIQGWGSYEQYF. The CDR3 DNA is TGTGCCACCACCGGAATACAGGGTTGGGGATCCTACGAGCAGTACTTC.